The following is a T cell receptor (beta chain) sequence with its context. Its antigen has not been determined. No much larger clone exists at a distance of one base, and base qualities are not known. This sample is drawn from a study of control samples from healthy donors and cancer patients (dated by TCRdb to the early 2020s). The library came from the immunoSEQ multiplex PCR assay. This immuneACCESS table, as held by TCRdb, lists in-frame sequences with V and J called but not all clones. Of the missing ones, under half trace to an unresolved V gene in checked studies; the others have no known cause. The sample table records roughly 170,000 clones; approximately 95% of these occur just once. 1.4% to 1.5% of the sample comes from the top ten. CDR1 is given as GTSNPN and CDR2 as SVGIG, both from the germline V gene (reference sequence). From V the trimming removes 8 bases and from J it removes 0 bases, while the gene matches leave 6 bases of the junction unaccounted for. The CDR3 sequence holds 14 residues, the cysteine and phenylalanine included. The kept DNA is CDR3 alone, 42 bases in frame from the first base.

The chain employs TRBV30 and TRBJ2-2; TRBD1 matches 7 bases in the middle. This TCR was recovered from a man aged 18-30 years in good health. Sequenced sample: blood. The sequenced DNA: TGTGCCAGACGACAGGGTTCGAACACCGGGGAGCTGTTTTTT. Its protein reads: CARRQGSNTGELFF.